One T cell receptor (beta chain) is described in this entry. These data come from a study of blood T cell repertoires in COVID-19. Trimming took off 0 bases at V and 0 bases at J, with 8 bases between the two ends. The germline gives CDR1 SGHAT, CDR2 FQNNGV. CDR3 size: 15 residues. Produced via immunoSEQ multiplex PCR; TCRdb's table is partial and in-frame only. The table has about 210,000 clones, 82% seen once. The sequencing input was peripheral blood. The chain has TRBV11-2 and TRBJ1-1; tentative D call: TRBD1 (5 bases). This TCR was recovered from a woman in her thirties or forties with acute or convalescent COVID-19. The CDR3 DNA is TGTGCCAGCAGCTTAGACAGGGTTATGAACACTGAAGCTTTCTTT. It translates to CASSLDRVMNTEAFF.